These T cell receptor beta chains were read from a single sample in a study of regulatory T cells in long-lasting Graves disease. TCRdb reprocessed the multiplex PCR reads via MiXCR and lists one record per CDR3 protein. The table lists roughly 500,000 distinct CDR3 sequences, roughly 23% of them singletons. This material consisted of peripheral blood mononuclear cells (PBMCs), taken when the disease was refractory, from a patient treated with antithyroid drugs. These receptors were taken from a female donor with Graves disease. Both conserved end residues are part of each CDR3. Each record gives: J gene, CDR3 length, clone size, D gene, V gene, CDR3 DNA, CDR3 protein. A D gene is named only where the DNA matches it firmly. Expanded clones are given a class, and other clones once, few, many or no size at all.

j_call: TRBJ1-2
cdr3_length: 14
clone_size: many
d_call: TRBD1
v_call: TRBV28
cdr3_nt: TGTGCCAGCAGCCCGACAGGGGGCACCTATGGCTACACCTTC
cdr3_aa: CASSPTGGTYGYTF

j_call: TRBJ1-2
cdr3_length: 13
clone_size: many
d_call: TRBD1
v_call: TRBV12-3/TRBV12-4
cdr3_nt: TGTGCCAGCAGCTTCGGACAGGGGGGCAACTACACCTTC
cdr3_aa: CASSFGQGGNYTF

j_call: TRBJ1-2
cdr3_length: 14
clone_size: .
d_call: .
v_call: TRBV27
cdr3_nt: TGTGCCAGCAGTCCTGGGGCGGGAGCGCATGGCTACACCTTC
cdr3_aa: CASSPGAGAHGYTF

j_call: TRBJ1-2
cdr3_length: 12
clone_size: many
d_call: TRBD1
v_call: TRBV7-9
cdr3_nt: TGTGCCAGCACCCAGACAGGGAATGGCTACACCTTC
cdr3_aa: CASTQTGNGYTF

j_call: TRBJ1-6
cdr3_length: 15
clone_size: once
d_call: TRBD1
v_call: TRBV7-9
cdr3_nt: TGTGCCAGCAGCCCCGGACAGGGGCGAGCTTCACCCCTCCACTTT
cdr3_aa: CASSPGQGRASPLHF

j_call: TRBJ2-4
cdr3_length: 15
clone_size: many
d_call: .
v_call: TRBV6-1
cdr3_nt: TGTGCCAGCAGTGGCGGACTTATAGCCAAAAACATTCAGTACTTC
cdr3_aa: CASSGGLIAKNIQYF

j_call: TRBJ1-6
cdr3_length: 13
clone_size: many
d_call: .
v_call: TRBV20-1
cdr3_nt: TGCAGTGCTAGGGTGGGGGATAATTCACCCCTCCACTTT
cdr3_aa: CSARVGDNSPLHF

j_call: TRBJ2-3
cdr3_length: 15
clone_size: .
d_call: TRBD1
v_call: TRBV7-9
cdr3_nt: TGTGCCAGCAGCCCGGGACAGGTGATCACAGATACGCAGTATTTT
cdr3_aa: CASSPGQVITDTQYF

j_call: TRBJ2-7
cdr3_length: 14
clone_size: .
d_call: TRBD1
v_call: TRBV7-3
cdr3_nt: TGTGCCAGCTCCTCGGGGACAGCTACCTACGAGCAGTACTTC
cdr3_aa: CASSSGTATYEQYF

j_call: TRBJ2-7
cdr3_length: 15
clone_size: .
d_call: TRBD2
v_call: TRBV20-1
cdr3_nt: TGCAGTGCTAGTGGAGCGGGGGGCTCCTCCTACGAGCAGTACTTC
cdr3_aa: CSASGAGGSSYEQYF

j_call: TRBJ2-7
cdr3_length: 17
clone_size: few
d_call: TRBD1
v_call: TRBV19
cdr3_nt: TGTGCCAGTAGTGAAGCCCCCGGGACAGGCGCGACCTACGAGCAGTACTTC
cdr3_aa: CASSEAPGTGATYEQYF

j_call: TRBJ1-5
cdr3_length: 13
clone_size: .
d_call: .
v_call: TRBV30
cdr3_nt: TGTGCCTGGGCCGGGACCCCGAATCAGCCCCAGCATTTT
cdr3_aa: CAWAGTPNQPQHF

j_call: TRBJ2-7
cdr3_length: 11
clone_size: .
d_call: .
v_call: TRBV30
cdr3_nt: TGTGCCTGGAGTGTACTGAACGAGCAGCACTTC
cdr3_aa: CAWSVLNEQHF

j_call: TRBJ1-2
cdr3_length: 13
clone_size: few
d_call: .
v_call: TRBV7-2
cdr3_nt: TGTGCCAGCAGCTTATCGGGAAGTGCTGGCTACACCTTC
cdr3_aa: CASSLSGSAGYTF

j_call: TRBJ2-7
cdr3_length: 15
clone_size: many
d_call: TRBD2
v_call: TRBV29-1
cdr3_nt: TGCAGCGTTAGACCCGGGGGGAGCCCTGATGGGGAGCAGTACTTC
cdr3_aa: CSVRPGGSPDGEQYF

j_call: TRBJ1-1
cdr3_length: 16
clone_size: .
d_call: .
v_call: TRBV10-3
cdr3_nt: TGTGCCATCAGTCCCGGGATATTCTCGTTAGGCACTGAAGCTTTCTTT
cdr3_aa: CAISPGIFSLGTEAFF

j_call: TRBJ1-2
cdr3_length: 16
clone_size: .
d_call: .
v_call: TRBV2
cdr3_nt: TGTGCCAGCAGCCAATTACTCTCTGCAGGACTTTATGGCTACACCTTC
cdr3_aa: CASSQLLSAGLYGYTF

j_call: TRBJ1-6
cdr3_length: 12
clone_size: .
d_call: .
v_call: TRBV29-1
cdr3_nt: TGCAGCGTTCGGGGCGGGAATTCACCCCTCCACTTT
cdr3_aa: CSVRGGNSPLHF

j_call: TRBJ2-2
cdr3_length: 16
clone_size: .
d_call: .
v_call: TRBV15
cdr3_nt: TGTGCCACCAGCAGAGAAAGCGGGCGGAACACCGGGGAGCTGTTTTTT
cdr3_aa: CATSRESGRNTGELFF

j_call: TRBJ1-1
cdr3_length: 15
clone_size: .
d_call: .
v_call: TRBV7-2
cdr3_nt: TGTGCCAGCAGCTCGGGCGGGACACCGAACACTGAAGCTTTCTTT
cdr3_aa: CASSSGGTPNTEAFF

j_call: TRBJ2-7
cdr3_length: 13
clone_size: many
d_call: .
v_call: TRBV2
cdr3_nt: TGTGCCAGCAGGTACGACCAGGAAAACGAGCAGTACTTC
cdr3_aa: CASRYDQENEQYF

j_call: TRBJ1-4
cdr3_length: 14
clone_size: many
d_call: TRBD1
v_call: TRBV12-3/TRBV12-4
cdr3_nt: TGTGCCAGCAGCCTGGGACAGCTTAATGAAAAACTGTTTTTT
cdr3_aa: CASSLGQLNEKLFF

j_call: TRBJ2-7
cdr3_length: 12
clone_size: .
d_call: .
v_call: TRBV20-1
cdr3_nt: TGCAGTGCTAGGGGCAGAGACTACGAGCAGTACTTC
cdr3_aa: CSARGRDYEQYF

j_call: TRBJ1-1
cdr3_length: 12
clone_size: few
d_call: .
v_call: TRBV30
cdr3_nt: TGTGCCTGGGGGTGGGCCCACACTGAAGCTTTCTTT
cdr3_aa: CAWGWAHTEAFF

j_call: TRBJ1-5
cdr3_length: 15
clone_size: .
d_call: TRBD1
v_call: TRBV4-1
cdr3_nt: TGCGCCAGCAGATCACGGACAGGACCCAATCAGCCCCAGCATTTT
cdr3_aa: CASRSRTGPNQPQHF

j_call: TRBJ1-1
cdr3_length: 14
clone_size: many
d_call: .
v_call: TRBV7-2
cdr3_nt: TGTGCCAGCAGCTTCCTCCCGGGGGACTCTGGGGCTTTCTTT
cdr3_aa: CASSFLPGDSGAFF

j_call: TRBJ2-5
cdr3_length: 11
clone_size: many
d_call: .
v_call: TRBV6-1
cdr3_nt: TGTGCCAGCCAGAGGGCAGAGACCCAGTACTTC
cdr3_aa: CASQRAETQYF

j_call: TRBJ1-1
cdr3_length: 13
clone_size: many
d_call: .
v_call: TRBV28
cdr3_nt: TGTGCCAGCAGCTTCGGTCTGAACACTGAAGCTTTCTTT
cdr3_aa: CASSFGLNTEAFF

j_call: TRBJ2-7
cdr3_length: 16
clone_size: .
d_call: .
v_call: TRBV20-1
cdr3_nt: TGCAGTGCTAGAGCGGTACGGGACACGAGCTCCTACGAGCAGTACTTC
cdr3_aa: CSARAVRDTSSYEQYF

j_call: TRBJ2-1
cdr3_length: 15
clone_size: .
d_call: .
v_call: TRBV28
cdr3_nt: TGTGCCAGCACTCGCCCAGCGGGGACAAGGAATGAGCAGTTCTTC
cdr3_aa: CASTRPAGTRNEQFF

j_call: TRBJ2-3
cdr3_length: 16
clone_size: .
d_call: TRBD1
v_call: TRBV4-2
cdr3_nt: TGTGCCAGCAGCCAAGAAGGGCAACAGGGGGTCGATACGCAGTATTTT
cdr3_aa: CASSQEGQQGVDTQYF

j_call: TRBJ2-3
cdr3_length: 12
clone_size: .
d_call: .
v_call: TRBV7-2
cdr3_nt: TGTGCCAGCAGGGACCCCACAGATACGCAGTATTTT
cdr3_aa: CASRDPTDTQYF

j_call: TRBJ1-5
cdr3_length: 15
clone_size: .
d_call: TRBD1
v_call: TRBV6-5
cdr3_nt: TGTGCCAGCAGTTACACCAGGGGGAAGGGTCAGCCCCAGCATTTT
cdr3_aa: CASSYTRGKGQPQHF

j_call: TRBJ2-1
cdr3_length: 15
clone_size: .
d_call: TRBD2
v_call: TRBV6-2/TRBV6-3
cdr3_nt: TGTGCCATCTCCTTAGGGGCTAGCGGGCCTGATGAGCAGTTCTTC
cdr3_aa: CAISLGASGPDEQFF

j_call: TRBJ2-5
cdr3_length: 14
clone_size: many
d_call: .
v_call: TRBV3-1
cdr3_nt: TGTGCCAGCAGCCAGCAGGGCGAATGGGAGACCCAGTACTTC
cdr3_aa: CASSQQGEWETQYF

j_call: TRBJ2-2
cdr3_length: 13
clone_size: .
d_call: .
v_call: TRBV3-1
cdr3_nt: TGTGCCAGCAGCCAGGTTACCTCCGGGGAGCTGTTTTTT
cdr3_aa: CASSQVTSGELFF

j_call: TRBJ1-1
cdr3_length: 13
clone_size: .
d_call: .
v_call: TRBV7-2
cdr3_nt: TGTGCCAGCAGGATAGGGACAACACCTGGAGCTTTCTTT
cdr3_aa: CASRIGTTPGAFF

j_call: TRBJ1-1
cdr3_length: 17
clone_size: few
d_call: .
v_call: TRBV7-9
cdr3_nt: TGTGCCAGCAGCTTAGGGGGCCCAGTGGGAGCGAACACTGAAGCTTTCTTT
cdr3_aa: CASSLGGPVGANTEAFF

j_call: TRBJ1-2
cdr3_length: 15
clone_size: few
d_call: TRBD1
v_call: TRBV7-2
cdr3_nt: TGTGCCAGCAGCTCCGGCGCAGGGGGCCGCTATGGCTACACCTTC
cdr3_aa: CASSSGAGGRYGYTF

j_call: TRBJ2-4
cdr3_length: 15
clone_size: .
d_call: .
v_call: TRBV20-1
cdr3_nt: TGCAGTGCTATACAGGGCCCGGTAGACAAAAACATTCAGTACTTC
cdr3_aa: CSAIQGPVDKNIQYF

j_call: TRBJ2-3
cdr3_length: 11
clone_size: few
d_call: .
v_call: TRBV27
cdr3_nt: TGTGCCAGCAGATTCACAGATACGCAGTATTTT
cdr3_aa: CASRFTDTQYF

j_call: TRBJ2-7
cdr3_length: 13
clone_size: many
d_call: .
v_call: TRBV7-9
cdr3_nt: TGTGCCAGCAGCCCAGTGGACTCCTACGAGCAGTACTTC
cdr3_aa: CASSPVDSYEQYF

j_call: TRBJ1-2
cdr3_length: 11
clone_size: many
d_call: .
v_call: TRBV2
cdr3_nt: TGTGCCAGCACTGTGAACTATGGCTACACCTTC
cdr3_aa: CASTVNYGYTF

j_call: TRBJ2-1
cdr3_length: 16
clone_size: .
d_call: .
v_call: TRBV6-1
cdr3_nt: TGTGCCAGCAGCCCCGACCCGGTGAGGACCTACAATGAGCAGTTCTTC
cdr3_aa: CASSPDPVRTYNEQFF

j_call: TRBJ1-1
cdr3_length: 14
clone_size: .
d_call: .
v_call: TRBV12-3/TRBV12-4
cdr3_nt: TGTGCCAGCAGTTTATCCGGGGGCAGGCTTGAAGCTTTCTTT
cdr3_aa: CASSLSGGRLEAFF

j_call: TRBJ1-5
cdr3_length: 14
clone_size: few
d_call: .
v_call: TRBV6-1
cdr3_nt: TGTGCCAGCACCGACAGCGGGGTCGGCCAGCCCCAGCATTTT
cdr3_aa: CASTDSGVGQPQHF

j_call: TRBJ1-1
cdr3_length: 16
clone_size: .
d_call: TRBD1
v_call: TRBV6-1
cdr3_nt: TGTGCCAGCAGTGTAACCGGGACAGGGAAAAACACTGAAGCTTTCTTT
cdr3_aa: CASSVTGTGKNTEAFF

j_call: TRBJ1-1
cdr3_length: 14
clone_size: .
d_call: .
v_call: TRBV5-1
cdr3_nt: TGCGCCAGCAGCTTGGCCATGGGGGGAGCTGAAGCTTTCTTT
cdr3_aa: CASSLAMGGAEAFF

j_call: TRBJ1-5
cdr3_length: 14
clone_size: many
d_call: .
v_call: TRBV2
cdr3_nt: TGTGCCAGCAGTGGAGGAGATAGCAATCAGCCCCAGCATTTT
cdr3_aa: CASSGGDSNQPQHF

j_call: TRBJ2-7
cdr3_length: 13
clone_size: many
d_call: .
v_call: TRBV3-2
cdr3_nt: TGTGCCAGCAGCCTCACTAGCAGATACGAGCAGTACTTC
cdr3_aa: CASSLTSRYEQYF